The source of this TCR beta chain is a study of blood T cell repertoires in COVID-19. The V gene's germline CDR1 is SNHLY and CDR2 FYNNEI. The CDR3 totals 10 residues. Trimming cost V 3 bases and J 14 bases, with 10 bases left between them. Libraries were prepared by immunoSEQ multiplex PCR; TCRdb keeps only in-frame clonotypes and omits some of them. In the table there are about 69,000 clones, 80% to 90% of which are singletons. This chain links TRBV2 with TRBJ1-1; D gene ambiguous. This clonotype originated in a woman aged 45-59 years with active COVID-19. Material: peripheral blood. CDR3 in DNA: TGTGCCAGCAGTGAGGTGGGAGCGTTCTTT. Translating gives CASSEVGAFF.